The 25 T cell receptor beta chains given below trace back to one sample, sequenced in a study of OX40 agonist ivuxolimab in advanced cancers. Libraries were made using the immunoSEQ multiplex PCR assay. Entries here come from immuneACCESS through TCRdb and include only in-frame sequences with V and J called. Some clones fail to appear in such tables; in the studies checked, an unresolved V gene covers under half of the shortfall, and the cause of the remainder is unknown. This sample has tens of thousands of clones in its table, and 70% to 80% of those were observed once. The ten top clones hold 21% of the sample. The sample here was CD4+ or CD8+ T cells sorted from blood, taken in a trial of the OX40 agonist ivuxolimab. These TCRs come from an adult with an advanced solid tumor such as melanoma, head and neck, liver or kidney cancer.

Only a few counts were recorded for this clone. The chain recombines TRBV18 with TRBJ2-2; D remains ambiguous. The V gene's germline CDR1 is KGHSH and CDR2 LQKENI. The V end lost 5 bases, the J end lost 8 bases, and 6 bases lay between the germline ends. This CDR3 is 11 amino acids long. The CDR3 is CASSNGGELFF. CDR3 sequence (DNA): TGTGCCAGCTCAAATGGTGGGGAGCTGTTTTTT. Drawing the rest from reference TRBV18 and TRBJ2-2, the complete variable domain is NAGVMQNPRHLVRRRGQEARLRCSPMKGHSHVYWYRQLPEEGLKFMVYLQKENIIDESGMPKERFSAEFPKEGPSILRIQQVVRGDSAAYFCASSNGGELFFGEGSRLTVL.

This clone was seen only once. This chain joins TRBV28 and TRBJ1-2, with 8 bases lining up with TRBD1. The CDR3 sequence is 14 residues long. The germline V gene encodes CDR1 MDHEN and CDR2 SYDVKM. V lost 8 bases to trimming and J lost 5 bases; unmatched junction nucleotides: 10. CDR3 sequence: CASAPAGGWYGYTF. CDR3 sequence (DNA): TGTGCCAGCGCCCCCGCAGGGGGCTGGTATGGCTACACCTTC.

The CDR3 DNA sequence: TGTGCCAGCAGTGAATCAGGGCCAGGCTACGAGCAGTACTTC. Its translation is CASSESGPGYEQYF. The V call is TRBV6-1, the J call TRBJ2-7, with D possibly TRBD1 on 5 matching bases. V gave up 2 bases and J gave up 3 bases, with 11 bases separating them. The CDR3 spans 14 residues. Germline assignment: CDR1 MNHNS and CDR2 SASEGT.

The chain couples TRBV2 to TRBJ2-5; 8 bases map to TRBD1. The germline CDR1 and CDR2 sequences are SNHLY and FYNNEI. The CDR3 length is 17 residues. Trimming took 7 bases from V and 1 from J; bases not matched to a gene: 14. This CDR3 is CASMRSPRTGIQETQYF. The CDR3 DNA follows: TGTGCCAGCATGAGGTCCCCCAGGACAGGGATCCAAGAGACCCAGTACTTC. The variable domain in full, with the rest retrieved from reference TRBV2 and TRBJ2-5, is EPEVTQTPSHQVTQMGQEVILRCVPISNHLYFYWYRQILGQKVEFLVSFYNNEISEKSEIFDDQFSVERPDGSNFTLKIRSTKLEDSAMYFCASMRSPRTGIQETQYFGPGTRLLVL.

The genes are TRBV5-8 and TRBJ2-3; D ambiguous. Trimming left V 4 bases short and J 5 bases short, with 11 bases between. The V gene's germline CDR1 is SGHTS and CDR2 YDEGEE. The CDR3 runs to 13 residues. The CDR3 loop reads CASSPEIVDTQYF. As DNA, the CDR3 is TGTGCCAGCAGCCCCGAAATTGTAGATACGCAGTATTTT. Looking up the rest from reference TRBV5-8 and TRBJ2-3 gives the full variable domain: EAGVTQSPTHLIKTRGQQATLRCSPISGHTSVYWYQQALGLGLQFLLWYDEGEERNRGNFPPRFSGRQFPNYSSELNVNALELEDSALYLCASSPEIVDTQYFGPGTRLTVL.

The chain employs TRBV7-9 and TRBJ2-1; D gene uncertain. Germline V gives CDR1 SEHNR, CDR2 FQNEAQ (reference sequence). CDR3 length: 11 residues. The V end lost 9 bases, the J end lost 3 bases, and 6 bases lay between the germline ends. The CDR3 protein is CASELYNEQFF. In nucleotides, the CDR3 is TGTGCCAGTGAGCTCTACAATGAGCAGTTCTTC.

This chain links TRBV6-5 with TRBJ1-1; 7 bases are a match to TRBD1. Germline V lookup: CDR1 MNHEY, CDR2 SVGAGI. Trimming removed 0 bases from V and 7 bases from J; junction bases left unmatched: 2. The CDR3 extends over 13 amino acids. The CDR3 is CASSYSGTVEAFF. The CDR3 nucleotides are TGTGCCAGCAGTTACTCGGGGACAGTTGAAGCTTTCTTT.

V gene TRBV4-1 combines with J gene TRBJ2-7, with D tentatively TRBD2 (6 bases). The germline V gene encodes CDR1 MGHRA and CDR2 YSYEKL. V was cut by 4 bases and J by 3 bases, with 13 bases left in between. CDR3 length equals 14 residues. CDR3 nucleotides: TGCGCCAGCAGCCCGACAACGGGGGTCTACGAGCAGTACTTC. Its translation: CASSPTTGVYEQYF.

This rearrangement joins TRBV10-1 to TRBJ2-7, with 10 bases aligning to TRBD1. The CDR3 covers 14 residues. The V and J ends lost 5 bases and 4 bases, in that order; junction bases with no gene match: 5. Germline V CDR1 and CDR2: WNHNN, SYGVQD (reference sequence). The CDR3 DNA reads as TGCGCCAGCAGTTCCGGGACAGGGGTTTACGAGCAGTACTTC. This translates into CASSSGTGVYEQYF.

J is TRBJ2-1 and V is TRBV4-2, with D unresolved. Trimming left V 0 bases short and J 0 bases short, with 15 bases between. The CDR3 extends over 18 amino acids. The germline V gene has CDR1 LGHNA and CDR2 YNFKEQ. The CDR3 spells CASSQEPPVSPSYNEQFF. The CDR3 DNA is TGTGCCAGCAGCCAAGAACCCCCGGTTTCTCCCTCCTACAATGAGCAGTTCTTC.

The chain couples TRBV5-4 to TRBJ2-7; no clear D gene. The CDR3 length is 13 residues. The germline V gene encodes CDR1 SGHNT and CDR2 YYREEE (reference sequence). Trimming cost V 7 bases and J 2 bases, with 13 bases left between them. The CDR3 region is CASSQGWPYEQYF. The CDR3 DNA sequence: TGTGCCAGCTCCCAAGGGTGGCCCTACGAGCAGTACTTC.

This clone was detected a few times. The chain couples TRBV11-2 to TRBJ2-5; TRBD2 is a possible D gene (6 bases). Germline values: CDR1 SGHAT, CDR2 FQNNGV. This CDR3 contains 15 residues. Trimming cost V 4 bases and J 1 base, with 13 bases left between them. The CDR3 loop is CASSSSPGSQETQYF. The CDR3 nucleotides read TGTGCCAGCAGCTCCTCCCCCGGGAGCCAAGAGACCCAGTACTTC.

By its share, this clone is medium-sized. The chain employs TRBV2 and TRBJ2-2; the D gene is possibly TRBD2 (5 bases). Germline-derived CDR1 and CDR2 are SNHLY and FYNNEI. The CDR3 runs 13 residues. Trimming shortened V by 4 bases and J by 7 bases, and 10 bases separated the two germline ends. This CDR3 is CASSAGSGGELFF. CDR3 nucleotides: TGTGCCAGCAGTGCGGGGAGCGGCGGGGAGCTGTTTTTT.

The chain has TRBV28 and TRBJ2-7; weak D call: TRBD2 (6 bases). The CDR3 length is 14 residues. Germline V gene lookup returns CDR1 MDHEN and CDR2 SYDVKM. Trimming took off 3 bases at V and 2 bases at J, with 11 bases between the two ends. CDR3: CASSFLAATYEQYF. CDR3 DNA: TGTGCCAGCAGTTTTTTAGCGGCGACCTACGAGCAGTACTTC.

V usage is TRBV29-1 and J usage is TRBJ1-1; tentatively, D is TRBD1 (5 bases). This CDR3 comprises 14 residues. Germline CDR1 SQVTM, CDR2 ANQGSEA. V lost 3 bases and J 4 bases, leaving 15 bases between the germline ends. CDR3 sequence (DNA): TGCAGCGTTGAGGGGGACTACGAGGGCACTGAAGCTTTCTTT. Its translation is CSVEGDYEGTEAFF.

Note on this clone: The germline gene is not matched at one end of the junction; a read error may be the cause. The chain recombines TRBV7-8 with TRBJ2-7; D may be TRBD2 (5 bases). The germline gives CDR1 SGHVS, CDR2 FQNEAQ. The CDR3 is 12 amino acids. The CDR3 DNA reads as TGCGCCAGCAGCCAAGAAAGAGGGGAGCAGTACTTC. Translating it yields CASSQERGEQYF.

This clone ranks as medium-sized. The V gene is TRBV4-1, the J gene TRBJ2-1; D not resolved. The length of the CDR3 is 11 residues. Trimming removed 0 bases from V and 8 bases from J, with 2 bases in between. The V gene's germline CDR1 is MGHRA and CDR2 YSYEKL. CDR3 DNA sequence: TGCGCCAGCAGCCAAGAAGATGAGCAGTTCTTC. Amino acids: CASSQEDEQFF.

The chain is built from TRBV7-2 and TRBJ2-7; the D call may be TRBD1 or TRBD2 (6 bases each). The CDR3 runs 13 residues. CDR1 and CDR2 from the germline V gene are SGHTA and FQGNSA. The V end lost 1 base, the J end lost 11 bases, and 15 bases lay between the germline ends. The CDR3 bases are TGTGCCAGCAGCTTAGGGGGGGCCGATTCAGAGTACTTC. It codes for CASSLGGADSEYF.

The V and J genes are TRBV6-5 and TRBJ2-7; perhaps D is TRBD1 or TRBD2 (5 bases each). Trimming removed 2 bases from V and 4 bases from J, with 9 bases in between. The CDR3 sequence is 13 residues long. Germline V gene data show CDR1 as MNHEY and CDR2 as SVGAGI. The CDR3 here is CASSYAREYEQYF. CDR3 DNA sequence: TGTGCCAGCAGTTACGCCAGGGAGTACGAGCAGTACTTC.

The V call is TRBV20-1, the J call TRBJ1-1; 8 nucleotides agree with TRBD1. CDR3 size: 11 residues. Trimming took 7 bases from V and 4 from J; bases not matched to a gene: 2. Germline loops: CDR1 DFQATT, CDR2 SNEGSKA (reference sequence). The CDR3, as DNA: TGCAGTGGTGACAGGGGCACTGAAGCTTTCTTT. Its translation: CSGDRGTEAFF.

The chain is built from TRBV19 and TRBJ2-6, with D perhaps matching TRBD1 (6 bases). Germline V lookup: CDR1 LNHDA, CDR2 SQIVND (reference sequence). This CDR3 is built from 19 residues. Trimming took 3 bases from V and 1 from J, leaving 19 bases between them. As DNA, the CDR3 is TGTGCCAGTAGTATTCGGGGTTGGCCAGGGGAGTCTGGGGCCAACGTCCTGACTTTC. Residues: CASSIRGWPGESGANVLTF. Variable domain in full (rest from reference TRBV19 and TRBJ2-6): DGGITQSPKYLFRKEGQNVTLSCEQNLNHDAMYWYRQDPGQGLRLIYYSQIVNDFQKGDIAEGYSVSREKKESFPLTVTSAQKNPTAFYLCASSIRGWPGESGANVLTFGAGSRLTVL.

The J gene is TRBJ2-5, the V gene TRBV6-6; no clear D gene. Germline V gene lookup returns CDR1 MNHNY and CDR2 SVGAGI (reference sequence). V was shortened by 0 bases and J by 4 bases, with 3 bases between the two germline ends. The CDR3 covers 12 residues. Here the CDR3 reads CASSYSLETQYF. The CDR3 DNA is TGTGCCAGCAGTTACTCTTTAGAGACCCAGTACTTC.

The rearrangement links TRBV27 to TRBJ2-3, with D possibly being TRBD1 or TRBD2 (6 bases each). Trimming took 6 bases from V and 2 from J, leaving 15 bases between them. This CDR3 has 15 residues. The germline CDR1 and CDR2 sequences are MNHEY and SMNVEV (reference sequence). CDR3 loop: CASRPEGGPTDTQYF. In nucleotides, the CDR3 is TGTGCCAGCAGACCCGAGGGGGGCCCCACAGATACGCAGTATTTT.

Only one count was recorded for this clone. The V gene is TRBV9, the J gene TRBJ2-3; D tentatively reads TRBD1 or TRBD2 (6 bases each). V gave up 2 bases and J gave up 3 bases, with 16 bases separating them. CDR1 is SGDLS and CDR2 is YYNGEE in the germline V gene. This CDR3 has 16 amino acids. The chain's CDR3 is CASSVPEGGGTDTQYF. Written as DNA, the CDR3 is TGTGCCAGCAGCGTCCCAGAGGGGGGAGGTACAGATACGCAGTATTTT.

CDR3 sequence reads: CASSLEAGGVKETQYF. CDR3 nucleotide sequence: TGTGCCAGCAGCTTAGAGGCAGGGGGCGTGAAGGAGACCCAGTACTTC. The rearrangement joins TRBV7-9 to TRBJ2-5; 8 bases are shared with TRBD1. Looked up from germline, CDR1 is SEHNR and CDR2 is FQNEAQ (reference sequence). The CDR3 runs 16 residues. J gave up 5 bases and V 1 base, and 9 bases lay outside the gene matches.